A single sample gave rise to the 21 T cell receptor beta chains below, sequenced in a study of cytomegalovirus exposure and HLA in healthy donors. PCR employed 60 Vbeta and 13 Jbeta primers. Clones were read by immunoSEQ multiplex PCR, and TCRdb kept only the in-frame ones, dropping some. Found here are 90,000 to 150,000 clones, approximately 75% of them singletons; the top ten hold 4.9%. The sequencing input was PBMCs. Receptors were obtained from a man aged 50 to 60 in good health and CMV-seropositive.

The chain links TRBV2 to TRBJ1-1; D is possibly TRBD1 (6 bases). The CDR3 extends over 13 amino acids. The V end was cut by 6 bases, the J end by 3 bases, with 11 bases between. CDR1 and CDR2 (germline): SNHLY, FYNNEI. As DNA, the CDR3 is TGTGCCAGCAGCCCCACAGGGTACACTGAAGCTTTCTTT. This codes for CASSPTGYTEAFF. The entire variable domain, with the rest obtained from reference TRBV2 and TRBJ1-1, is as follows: EPEVTQTPSHQVTQMGQEVILRCVPISNHLYFYWYRQILGQKVEFLVSFYNNEISEKSEIFDDQFSVERPDGSNFTLKIRSTKLEDSAMYFCASSPTGYTEAFFGQGTRLTVV.

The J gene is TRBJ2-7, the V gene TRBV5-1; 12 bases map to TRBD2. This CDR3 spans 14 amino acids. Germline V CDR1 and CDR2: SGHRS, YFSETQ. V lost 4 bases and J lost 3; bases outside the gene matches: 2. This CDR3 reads CASSLAGGLYEQYF. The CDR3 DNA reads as TGCGCCAGCAGCCTAGCGGGAGGGCTCTACGAGCAGTACTTC.

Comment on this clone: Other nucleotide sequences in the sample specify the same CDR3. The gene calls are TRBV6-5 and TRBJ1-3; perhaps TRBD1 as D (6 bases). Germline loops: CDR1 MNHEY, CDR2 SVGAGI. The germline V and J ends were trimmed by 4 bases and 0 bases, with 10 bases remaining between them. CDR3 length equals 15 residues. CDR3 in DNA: TGTGCCAGCAGTTTAAGGGACACCTCTGGAAACACCATATATTTT. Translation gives CASSLRDTSGNTIYF.

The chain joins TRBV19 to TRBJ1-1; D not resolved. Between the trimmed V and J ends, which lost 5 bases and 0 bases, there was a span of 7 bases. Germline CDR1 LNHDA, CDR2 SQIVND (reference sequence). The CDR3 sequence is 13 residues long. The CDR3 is CASSFPLNTEAFF. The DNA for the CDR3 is TGTGCCAGTAGTTTCCCGTTGAACACTGAAGCTTTCTTT. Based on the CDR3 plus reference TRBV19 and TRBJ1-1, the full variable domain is DGGITQSPKYLFRKEGQNVTLSCEQNLNHDAMYWYRQDPGQGLRLIYYSQIVNDFQKGDIAEGYSVSREKKESFPLTVTSAQKNPTAFYLCASSFPLNTEAFFGQGTRLTVV.

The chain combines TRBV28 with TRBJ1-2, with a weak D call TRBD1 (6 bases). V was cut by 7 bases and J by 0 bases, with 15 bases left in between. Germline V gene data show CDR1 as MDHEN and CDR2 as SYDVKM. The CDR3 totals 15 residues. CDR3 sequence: CASTEDSLPNYGYTF. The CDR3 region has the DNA TGTGCCAGCACCGAGGACAGTTTACCTAACTATGGCTACACCTTC.

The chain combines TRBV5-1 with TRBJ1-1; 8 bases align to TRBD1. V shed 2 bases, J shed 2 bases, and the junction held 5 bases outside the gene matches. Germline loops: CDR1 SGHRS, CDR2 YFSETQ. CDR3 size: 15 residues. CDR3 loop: CASSFTGQANTEAFF. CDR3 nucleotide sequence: TGCGCCAGCAGCTTTACGGGACAGGCAAACACTGAAGCTTTCTTT.

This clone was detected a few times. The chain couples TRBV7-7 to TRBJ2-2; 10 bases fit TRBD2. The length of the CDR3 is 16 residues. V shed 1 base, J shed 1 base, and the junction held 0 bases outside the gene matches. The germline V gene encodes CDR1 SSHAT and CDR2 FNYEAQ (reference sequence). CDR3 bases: TGTGCCAGCAGCTTAGGGACTAGCGGGAACACCGGGGAGCTGTTTTTT. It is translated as CASSLGTSGNTGELFF.

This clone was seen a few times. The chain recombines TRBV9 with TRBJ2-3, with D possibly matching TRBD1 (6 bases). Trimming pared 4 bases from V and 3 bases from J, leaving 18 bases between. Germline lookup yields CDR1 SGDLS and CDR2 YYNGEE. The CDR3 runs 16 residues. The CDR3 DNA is TGTGCCAGCAGCCCCGGGGACAATCCGAGGACAGATACGCAGTATTTT. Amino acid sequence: CASSPGDNPRTDTQYF.

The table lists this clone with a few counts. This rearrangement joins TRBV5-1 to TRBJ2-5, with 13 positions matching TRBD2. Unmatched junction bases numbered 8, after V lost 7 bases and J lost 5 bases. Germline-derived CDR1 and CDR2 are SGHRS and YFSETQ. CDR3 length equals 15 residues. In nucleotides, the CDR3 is TGCGCCAGCTGTACTAGCGGGGGGGCCTGGGAGACCCAGTACTTC. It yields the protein CASCTSGGAWETQYF.

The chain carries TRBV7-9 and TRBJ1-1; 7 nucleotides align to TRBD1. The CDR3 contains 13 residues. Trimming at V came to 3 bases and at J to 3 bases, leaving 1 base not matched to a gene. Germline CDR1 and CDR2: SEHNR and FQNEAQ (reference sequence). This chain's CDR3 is CASSFQGDTEAFF. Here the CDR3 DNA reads TGTGCCAGCAGCTTTCAGGGGGACACTGAAGCTTTCTTT.

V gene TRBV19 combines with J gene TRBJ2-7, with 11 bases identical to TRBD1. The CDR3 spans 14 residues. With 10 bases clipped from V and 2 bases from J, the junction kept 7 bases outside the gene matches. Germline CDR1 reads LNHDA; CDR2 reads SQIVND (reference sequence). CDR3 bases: TGTGCCACTAAAGAGGGACAGGGGGCCTACGAGCAGTACTTC. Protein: CATKEGQGAYEQYF. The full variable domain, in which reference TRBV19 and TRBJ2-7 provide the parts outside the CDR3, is DGGITQSPKYLFRKEGQNVTLSCEQNLNHDAMYWYRQDPGQGLRLIYYSQIVNDFQKGDIAEGYSVSREKKESFPLTVTSAQKNPTAFYLCATKEGQGAYEQYFGPGTRLTVT.

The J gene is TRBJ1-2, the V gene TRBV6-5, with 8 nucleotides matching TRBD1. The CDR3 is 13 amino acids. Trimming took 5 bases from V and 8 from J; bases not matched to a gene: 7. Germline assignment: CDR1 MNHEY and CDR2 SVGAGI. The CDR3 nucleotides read TGTGCCAGCAGTGACGGACAGGGATCGGGCTACACCTTC. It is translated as CASSDGQGSGYTF.

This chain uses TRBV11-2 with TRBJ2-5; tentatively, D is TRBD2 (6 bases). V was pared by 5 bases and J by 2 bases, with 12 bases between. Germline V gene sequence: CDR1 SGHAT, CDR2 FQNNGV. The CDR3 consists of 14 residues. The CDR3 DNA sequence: TGTGCCAGCAGCCTAGCCGCGGGGCAAGAGACCCAGTACTTC. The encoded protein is CASSLAAGQETQYF.

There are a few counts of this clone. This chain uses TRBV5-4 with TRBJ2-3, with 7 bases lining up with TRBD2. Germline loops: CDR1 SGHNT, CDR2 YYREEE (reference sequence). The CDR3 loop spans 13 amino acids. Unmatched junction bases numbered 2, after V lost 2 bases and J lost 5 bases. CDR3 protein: CASSLGLGDTQYF. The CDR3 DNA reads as TGTGCCAGCAGCTTAGGACTAGGAGATACGCAGTATTTT.

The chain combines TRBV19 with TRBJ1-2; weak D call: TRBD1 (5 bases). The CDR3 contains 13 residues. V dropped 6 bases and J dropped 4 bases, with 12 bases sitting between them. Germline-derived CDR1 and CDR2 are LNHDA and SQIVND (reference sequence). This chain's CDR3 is CASRAGPRYGYTF. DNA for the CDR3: TGTGCCAGTAGGGCAGGGCCACGCTATGGCTACACCTTC.

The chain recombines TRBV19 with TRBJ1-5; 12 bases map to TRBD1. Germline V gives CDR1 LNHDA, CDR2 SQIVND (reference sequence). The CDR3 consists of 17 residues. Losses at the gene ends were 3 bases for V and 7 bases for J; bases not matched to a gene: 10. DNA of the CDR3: TGTGCCAGTAGTATTGTTCCGGGACAGGGGGCGAGGCAGCCCCAGCATTTT. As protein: CASSIVPGQGARQPQHF.

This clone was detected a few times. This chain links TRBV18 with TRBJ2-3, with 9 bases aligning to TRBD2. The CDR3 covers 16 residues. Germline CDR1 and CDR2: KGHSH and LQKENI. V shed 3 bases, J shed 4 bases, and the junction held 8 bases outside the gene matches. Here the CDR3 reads CASSPRSGGGADTQYF. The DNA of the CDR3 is TGTGCCAGCTCACCCCGTAGTGGCGGGGGGGCAGATACGCAGTATTTT.

CDR3 residues: CASSESREGHEQYF. For the CDR3, the DNA is TGCGCCAGCAGTGAGTCCCGGGAGGGTCACGAGCAGTACTTC. The V gene is TRBV10-2, the J gene TRBJ2-7, with TRBD2 matching 8 bases. The CDR3 contains 14 residues. CDR1 WSHSY and CDR2 SAAADI come from the germline V gene. V gave up 0 bases and J gave up 5 bases; unmatched junction bases: 3.

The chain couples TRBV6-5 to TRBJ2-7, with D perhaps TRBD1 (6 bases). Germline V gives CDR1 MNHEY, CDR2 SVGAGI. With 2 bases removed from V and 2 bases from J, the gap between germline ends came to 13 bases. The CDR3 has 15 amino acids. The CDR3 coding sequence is TGTGCCAGCAGTTACGTCCCAGGGGAGCCCTACGAGCAGTACTTC. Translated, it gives CASSYVPGEPYEQYF.

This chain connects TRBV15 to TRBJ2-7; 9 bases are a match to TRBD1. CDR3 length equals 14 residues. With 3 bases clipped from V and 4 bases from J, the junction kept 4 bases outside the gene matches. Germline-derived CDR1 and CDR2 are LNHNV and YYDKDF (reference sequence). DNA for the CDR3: TGTGCCACCAGCAGGGGACAGGGTGGATACGAGCAGTACTTC. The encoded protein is CATSRGQGGYEQYF. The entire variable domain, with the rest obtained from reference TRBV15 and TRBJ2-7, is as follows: DAMVIQNPRYQVTQFGKPVTLSCSQTLNHNVMYWYQQKSSQAPKLLFHYYDKDFNNEADTPDNFQSRRPNTSFCFLDIRSPGLGDTAMYLCATSRGQGGYEQYFGPGTRLTVT.

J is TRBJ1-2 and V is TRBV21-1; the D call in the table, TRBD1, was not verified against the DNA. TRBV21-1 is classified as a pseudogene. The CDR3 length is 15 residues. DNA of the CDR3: TGTGCCAGCAGCAAAGTAAGACAGGGTTCGAAAGGCTACACCTTC. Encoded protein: CASSKVRQGSKGYTF.